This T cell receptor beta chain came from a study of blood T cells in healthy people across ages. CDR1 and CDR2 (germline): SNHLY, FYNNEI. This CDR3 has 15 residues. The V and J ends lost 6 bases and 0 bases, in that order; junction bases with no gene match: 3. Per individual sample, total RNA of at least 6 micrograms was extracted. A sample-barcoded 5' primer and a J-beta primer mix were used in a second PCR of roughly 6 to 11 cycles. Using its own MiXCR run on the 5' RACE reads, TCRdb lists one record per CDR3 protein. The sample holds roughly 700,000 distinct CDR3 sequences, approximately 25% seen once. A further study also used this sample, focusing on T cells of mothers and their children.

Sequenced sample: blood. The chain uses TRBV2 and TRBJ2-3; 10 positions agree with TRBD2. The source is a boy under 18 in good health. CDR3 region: CASSEGLASTDTQYF. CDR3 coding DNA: TGTGCCAGCAGCGAGGGACTAGCGAGCACAGATACGCAGTATTTT.